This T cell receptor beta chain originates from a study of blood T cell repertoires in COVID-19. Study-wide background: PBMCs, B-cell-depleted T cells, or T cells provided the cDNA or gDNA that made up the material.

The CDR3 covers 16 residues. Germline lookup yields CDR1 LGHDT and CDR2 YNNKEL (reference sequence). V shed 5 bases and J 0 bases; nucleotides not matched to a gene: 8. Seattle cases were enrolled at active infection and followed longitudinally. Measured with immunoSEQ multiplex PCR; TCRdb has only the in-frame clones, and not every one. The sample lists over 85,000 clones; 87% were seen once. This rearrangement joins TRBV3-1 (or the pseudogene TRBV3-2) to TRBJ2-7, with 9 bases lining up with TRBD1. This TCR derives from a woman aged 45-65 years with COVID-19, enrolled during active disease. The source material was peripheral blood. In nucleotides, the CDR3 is TGTGCCAGCAGCAAGGGGTGGGACAGGGACTCCTACGAGCAGTACTTC. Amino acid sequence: CASSKGWDRDSYEQYF.